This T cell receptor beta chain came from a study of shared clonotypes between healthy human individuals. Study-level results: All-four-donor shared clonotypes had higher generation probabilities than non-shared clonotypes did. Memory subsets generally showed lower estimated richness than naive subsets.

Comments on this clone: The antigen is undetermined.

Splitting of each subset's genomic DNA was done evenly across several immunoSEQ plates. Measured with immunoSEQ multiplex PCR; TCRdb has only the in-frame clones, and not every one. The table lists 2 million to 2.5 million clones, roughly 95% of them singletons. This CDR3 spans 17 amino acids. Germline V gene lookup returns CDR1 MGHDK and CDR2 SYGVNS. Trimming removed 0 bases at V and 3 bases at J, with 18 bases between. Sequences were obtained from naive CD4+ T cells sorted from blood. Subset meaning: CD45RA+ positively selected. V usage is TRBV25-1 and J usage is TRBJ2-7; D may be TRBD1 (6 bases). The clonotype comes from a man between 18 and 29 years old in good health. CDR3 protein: CASSEYINKQGSYEQYF. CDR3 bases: TGTGCCAGCAGTGAATACATCAATAAACAGGGTAGCTACGAGCAGTACTTC.